This TCR beta chain was found in a study of blood T cell repertoires in COVID-19. Study in general: Collection of acute and convalescent COVID-19 samples took place in the United States, Italy and Spain. PBMCs, B-cell-depleted T cells, or T cells provided the cDNA or gDNA that made up the material.

Under the authors' procedure: Amplifying reference gene primers gave estimates of nucleated cell counts. Clones were read by immunoSEQ multiplex PCR, and TCRdb kept only the in-frame ones, dropping some. V and J calls and clone size come straight from that table; D and trimming were deduced from the DNA. The sample holds 400,000 to 550,000 clones, approximately 90% seen once. The CDR3 has 12 amino acids. J was trimmed by 4 bases and V by 6 bases; bases with no gene match: 1. Germline loops: CDR1 LNHDA, CDR2 SQIVND (reference sequence). Cohort allocation depended upon clinical history that participants reported. On this clone: This sample also contains other DNA sequences that code for the same CDR3.

This TCR was sampled from a woman aged 18-29 years with acute COVID-19. V and J are TRBV19 and TRBJ1-1; 8 bases align to TRBD1. Sequencing input: PBMCs or T cells enriched from blood (not recorded which). CDR3 loop: CASRQGGTEAFF. CDR3 nucleotides: TGTGCCAGTAGACAGGGGGGCACTGAAGCTTTCTTT.